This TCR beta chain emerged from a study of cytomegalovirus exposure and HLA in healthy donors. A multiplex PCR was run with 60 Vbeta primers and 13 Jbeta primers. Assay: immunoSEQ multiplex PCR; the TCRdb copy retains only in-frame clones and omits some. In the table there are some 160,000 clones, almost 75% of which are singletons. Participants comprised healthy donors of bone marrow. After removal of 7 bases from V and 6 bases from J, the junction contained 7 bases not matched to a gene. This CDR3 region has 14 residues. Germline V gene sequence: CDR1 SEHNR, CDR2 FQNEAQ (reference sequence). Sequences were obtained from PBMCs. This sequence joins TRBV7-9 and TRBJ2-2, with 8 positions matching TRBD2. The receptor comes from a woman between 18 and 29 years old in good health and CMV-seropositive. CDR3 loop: CASTPPRGAGELFF. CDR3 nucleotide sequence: TGTGCCAGCACCCCTCCGCGGGGGGCCGGGGAGCTGTTTTTT.